The 4 T cell receptor beta chains in this list originate from one sample, sequenced in a study of regulatory T cells in long-lasting Graves disease (dated by TCRdb to the early 2020s). Reading the label with the study, this specimen's time point is: newly diagnosed GD, antithyroid drugs for less than 3 months. RNA was extracted from PBMCs in TRIzol for both TCR sequencing and RNA sequencing. Preparation of the library involved multiplex PCR. Sequencer: Illumina HiSeq 4000. iRepertoire HTBI primers and Arm-PCR amplification of CDR3 regions were used to construct TCR beta libraries. TCRdb reworked the public reads: Q25 trimming with fastp, MiXCR clone assembly, productive beta chains retained. Rows are combined by CDR3 protein, so each entry shows the most common genes and DNA. The sample has more than 300,000 distinct CDR3 sequences on record, 15% to 17% of them singletons. Over 20% of the sample rests with the top ten.

The sequencing here drew on peripheral blood mononuclear cells (PBMCs), taken at new diagnosis, from a patient treated with antithyroid drugs. The receptors originated from a female donor with Graves disease.

The chain has TRBV6-2 or TRBV6-3 and TRBJ2-3, with TRBD1 identical over 11 bases. J gave up 5 bases and V 1 base, and 8 bases lay outside the gene matches. The CDR3 runs 17 residues. Germline CDR1 reads MNHEY; CDR2 reads SVGEGT. CDR3: CASSYFPPGQGGDTQYF. DNA for the CDR3: TGTGCCAGCAGTTACTTTCCGCCGGGACAGGGGGGAGATACGCAGTATTTT.

This clonotype was detected many times. The chain joins TRBV27 to TRBJ2-5, with D hard to call. This CDR3 is built from 14 residues. The ends were cut back, 0 bases at V and 5 bases at J, with 10 bases in the middle. Germline CDR1 reads MNHEY; CDR2 reads SMNVEV (reference sequence). The CDR3 region is CASSLSGQSETQYF. CDR3 DNA sequence: TGTGCCAGCAGTTTATCAGGGCAGTCGGAGACCCAGTACTTC.

The V call is TRBV28, the J call TRBJ2-1, with a tentative D call TRBD1 (6 bases). CDR3 length equals 14 residues. With 8 bases removed from V and 5 bases from J, the gap between germline ends came to 16 bases. Germline CDR1 reads MDHEN; CDR2 reads SYDVKM. The DNA of the CDR3 is TGTGCCAGCCACAAACCGACAGGACACAATGAGCAGTTCTTC. It specifies CASHKPTGHNEQFF.

About this clonotype: Here the CDR3 omits its conserved ending phenylalanine or tryptophan, so a read error is the likely source. The chain recombines TRBV20-1 with TRBJ1-1, with D possibly matching TRBD1 (5 bases). From germline, CDR1 is DFQATT and CDR2 SNEGSKA (reference sequence). The CDR3 has 12 amino acids. Trimming pared 0 bases from V and 5 bases from J, leaving 7 bases between. The DNA of the CDR3 is TGCAGTGCTAGAGAGGGGGGGACTGAAGCTTTCTCT. Translation: CSAREGGTEAFS.